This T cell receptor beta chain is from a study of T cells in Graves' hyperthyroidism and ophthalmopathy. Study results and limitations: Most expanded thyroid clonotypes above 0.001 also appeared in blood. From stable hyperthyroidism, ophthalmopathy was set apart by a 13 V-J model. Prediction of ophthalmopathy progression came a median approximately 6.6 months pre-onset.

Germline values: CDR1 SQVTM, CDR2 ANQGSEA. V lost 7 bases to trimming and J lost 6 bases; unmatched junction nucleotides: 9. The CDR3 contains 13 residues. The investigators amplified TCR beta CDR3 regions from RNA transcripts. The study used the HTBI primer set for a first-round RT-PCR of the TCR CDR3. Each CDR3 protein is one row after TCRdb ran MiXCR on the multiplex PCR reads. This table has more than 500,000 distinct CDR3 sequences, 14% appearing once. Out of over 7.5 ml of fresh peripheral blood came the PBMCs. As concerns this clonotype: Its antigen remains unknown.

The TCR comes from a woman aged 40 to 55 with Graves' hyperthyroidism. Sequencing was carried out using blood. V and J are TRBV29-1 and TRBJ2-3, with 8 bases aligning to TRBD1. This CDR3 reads CSELGQGMDTQYF. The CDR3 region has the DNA TGCAGCGAACTCGGACAGGGCATGGATACGCAGTATTTT.